A selection of T cell receptor beta chains follows, all from one sample in a study of blood T cells in healthy people across ages. In TCRdb, the 5' RACE reads were re-called with MiXCR into one record per CDR3 protein. The sample consists of over 550,000 distinct CDR3 sequences, approximately 30% of them appearing once. Sequencing was performed on blood. The receptors come from a woman of 80 years or more in good health. Both conserved end residues are part of each CDR3. The order of the fields is CDR3 DNA, CDR3 protein, J gene, clone size, D gene, V gene. D genes are given only for firm matches. Clone size, where shown, is once, few, many, or a class for clones that have expanded.

cdr3_nt: TGTGCCAGCAGTGATAACTGGGGGACGAGGGGAACAACTAATGAAAAACTGTTTTTT; cdr3_aa: CASSDNWGTRGTTNEKLFF; j_call: TRBJ1-4; clone_size: few; d_call: NA; v_call: TRBV25-1
cdr3_nt: TGTGCCAGCAGCCAACAAGTTTCTGGAAACACCATATATTTT; cdr3_aa: CASSQQVSGNTIYF; j_call: TRBJ1-3; clone_size: NA; d_call: NA; v_call: TRBV7-8
cdr3_nt: TGCAGCGCGGACCAAAACTATGGCTACACCTTC; cdr3_aa: CSADQNYGYTF; j_call: TRBJ1-2; clone_size: many; d_call: NA; v_call: TRBV29-1
cdr3_nt: TGCGCCAGCACCCGGGACAGGGTCGAGGGCTATGGCTACACCTTC; cdr3_aa: CASTRDRVEGYGYTF; j_call: TRBJ1-2; clone_size: few; d_call: TRBD1; v_call: TRBV5-1
cdr3_nt: TGTGCCTGGAACTTAGGACGTATTCAAGAGACCCAGTACTTC; cdr3_aa: CAWNLGRIQETQYF; j_call: TRBJ2-5; clone_size: many; d_call: NA; v_call: TRBV30
cdr3_nt: TGTGCCACCAGTGATCCTACCGGGGTCGGGAGCAATGAGCAGTTCTTC; cdr3_aa: CATSDPTGVGSNEQFF; j_call: TRBJ2-1; clone_size: many; d_call: NA; v_call: TRBV24-1
cdr3_nt: TGTGCCAGCGGTAGCGGGGTCTCCTACGAGCAGTACTTC; cdr3_aa: CASGSGVSYEQYF; j_call: TRBJ2-7; clone_size: NA; d_call: TRBD2; v_call: TRBV7-6
cdr3_nt: TGCAGTGCTAGTAACAACCGAGCAGGGTATGGCTACACCTTC; cdr3_aa: CSASNNRAGYGYTF; j_call: TRBJ1-2; clone_size: NA; d_call: NA; v_call: TRBV20-1
cdr3_nt: TGTGCCAGCAGTGACATAGGAGGGACTAGCGGGGGTTACACAGATACGCAGTATTTT; cdr3_aa: CASSDIGGTSGGYTDTQYF; j_call: TRBJ2-3; clone_size: many; d_call: TRBD2; v_call: TRBV6-1
cdr3_nt: TGTGCCACTGGGCCTTCCCCCGGGACTAAAGACACAGATACGCAGTATTTT; cdr3_aa: CATGPSPGTKDTDTQYF; j_call: TRBJ2-3; clone_size: many; d_call: TRBD2; v_call: TRBV2
cdr3_nt: TGTGCCAGCACCCCAGGGAGGGTGTCCGGGGAGCTGTTTTTT; cdr3_aa: CASTPGRVSGELFF; j_call: TRBJ2-2; clone_size: many; d_call: TRBD2; v_call: TRBV7-2
cdr3_nt: TGCGCCAGCAGCTCCCGTGAGGGCGGGGGAACTGAAGCTTTCTTT; cdr3_aa: CASSSREGGGTEAFF; j_call: TRBJ1-1; clone_size: NA; d_call: NA; v_call: TRBV5-1
cdr3_nt: TGTGCCAGCAATCGGGGGACAGCCGATGGCTACACCTTC; cdr3_aa: CASNRGTADGYTF; j_call: TRBJ1-2; clone_size: NA; d_call: TRBD1; v_call: TRBV12-3/TRBV12-4
cdr3_nt: TGTGCCAGCAGCCAAGGACAGGCCCAAGAGACCCAGTACTTC; cdr3_aa: CASSQGQAQETQYF; j_call: TRBJ2-5; clone_size: many; d_call: TRBD1; v_call: TRBV5-1
cdr3_nt: TGTGCCAGCAGCTTGGATATCCAGGGGATGAGGAATTCACCCCTCCACTTT; cdr3_aa: CASSLDIQGMRNSPLHF; j_call: TRBJ1-6; clone_size: many; d_call: NA; v_call: TRBV5-5
cdr3_nt: TGTGCCAGCAGCAAGCAACAGGGAGGCTACGAGCAGTACTTC; cdr3_aa: CASSKQQGGYEQYF; j_call: TRBJ2-7; clone_size: many; d_call: NA; v_call: TRBV7-6
cdr3_nt: TGCAGTGCTAGGGTGTTGGGCCACCTTAATCAGCCCCAGCATTTT; cdr3_aa: CSARVLGHLNQPQHF; j_call: TRBJ1-5; clone_size: many; d_call: NA; v_call: TRBV20-1
cdr3_nt: TGTGCCAGCAGTCAATCTCTAGGGGTGTCTGAGGAGACCCAGTACTTC; cdr3_aa: CASSQSLGVSEETQYF; j_call: TRBJ2-5; clone_size: many; d_call: NA; v_call: TRBV6-5
cdr3_nt: TGTGCCAGCTCACCGGGACAGGGAGATCTTTATGGCTACACCTTC; cdr3_aa: CASSPGQGDLYGYTF; j_call: TRBJ1-2; clone_size: NA; d_call: TRBD1; v_call: TRBV18
cdr3_nt: TGTGCCTGGAGCCTACCCGGCCGGAACCAAGCTTTCTTT; cdr3_aa: CAWSLPGRNQAFF; j_call: TRBJ1-1; clone_size: few; d_call: NA; v_call: TRBV30
cdr3_nt: TGTGCCAGCAGCTTAGGATCGGCAGGAAATCAGCCCCAGCATTTT; cdr3_aa: CASSLGSAGNQPQHF; j_call: TRBJ1-5; clone_size: NA; d_call: NA; v_call: TRBV7-2
cdr3_nt: TGTGCCAGCAGCCTGCGTGAGAGGGCTGAAGCTTTCTTT; cdr3_aa: CASSLRERAEAFF; j_call: TRBJ1-1; clone_size: NA; d_call: NA; v_call: TRBV7-2